This note documents a single TCR beta chain sequence. This entry comes from a study of control samples from healthy donors and cancer patients. This table comes from immunoSEQ multiplex PCR, and its TCRdb copy is limited to in-frame clones, with some not included. Here the sample spans approximately 180,000 clones, around 94% being singletons. The CDR3 is 11 residues long. V was trimmed by 10 bases and J by 3 bases, leaving 7 bases between them. Germline V gives CDR1 LNHDA, CDR2 SQIVND (reference sequence). The sequencing input was blood. The chain uses TRBV19 and TRBJ2-1; the D gene is possibly TRBD1 (6 bases). The TCR was taken from a woman aged 18-30 years in good health. The CDR3: CATGDYNEQFF. CDR3 coding DNA: TGTGCCACAGGGGACTACAATGAGCAGTTCTTC.